One T cell receptor beta chain is described in this entry. The germline V and J ends were trimmed by 3 bases and 6 bases, with 8 bases remaining between them. Germline CDR1 reads LNHDA; CDR2 reads SQIVND (reference sequence). This CDR3 comprises 13 residues. Sequencing used immunoSEQ multiplex PCR; TCRdb keeps in-frame clones, though not all of them. The sample contains 100,000 to 110,000 clones, around 92% of which appear only once. The data are from a study of T cell changes during pregnancy in multiple sclerosis. Sequenced material: peripheral blood, taken after pregnancy. The chain employs TRBV19 and TRBJ2-2; weak D call: TRBD1 (5 bases). The origin of this receptor is a female donor with multiple sclerosis, enrolled in a pregnancy study. The CDR3 DNA reads as TGTGCCAGTAGTATCTCAGGGCCCGGGGAGCTGTTTTTT. It codes for CASSISGPGELFF.